This TCR beta chain was identified during a study of blood T cell repertoires in COVID-19 (dated by TCRdb to about 2020). Regarding the research as a whole: Samples covering the acute and convalescent phases of COVID-19 were provided by collaborators in the United States, Italy and Spain. The prospective study material was composed of cDNA or gDNA derived from T cells, B-cell-depleted T cells, or PBMCs. The dataset comprised deeply sampled blood TCRbeta repertoires from subjects exposed to, actively infected with, or recovered from COVID-19. The repertoires were made available in a free public database intended to serve as a resource for research on the immune response to SARS-CoV-2. Samples came from the ongoing ImmuneRACE study (first 160 participants) plus 1,254 subjects from 6 global collaborators. Nearly every sample came with metadata listing a de-identified subject ID, COVID-19 status, age in years and sex. Where available, HLA class I and class II types were obtained from metadata supplied by the sample provider rather than from assay-based typing.

Its CDR3 holds 15 amino acids, cysteine through phenylalanine. Only CDR3 DNA remains: 45 bases, in frame from the first base. In the germline V gene (reference sequence), CDR1 corresponds to PRHDT and CDR2 to FYEKMQ. The V and J ends are trimmed by 6 bases and 4 bases, leaving 17 bases between them. Of note for this clone: The target of this receptor is not known. There are no base qualities to consult, and no much larger clone falls within one base.

One collaborating source in Seattle enrolled patients while the patients were actively infected and followed the patients over time throughout the course of disease. Collaborating institutions collected whole blood in K2EDTA tubes following their own protocols. For TCRbeta analysis, collaborators shipped samples as frozen whole blood, isolated PBMCs, or DNA extracted from either of those sample types. Results and caveats for the whole study, not just this receptor: How much clinical and demographic metadata was included differed by source and by participant, and the metadata was provided uncurated.

The immunoSEQ Assay, a bias-controlled multiplex PCR, was used to amplify TCRbeta CDR3 regions from genomic DNA. The source study handled its data this way. The number of nucleated cells in each sample was estimated from the amplification of reference gene primers within the assay. To quantify the absolute abundance of each unique TCRbeta CDR3 rearrangement, sequence reads were collapsed and filtered. Productive Simpson clonality was computed per sample as the square root of Simpson's diversity index over productive rearrangements. TCRdb holds this immuneACCESS table with in-frame rearrangements only. Some clones are missing; in checked studies, unresolved V genes explain under half, and the rest has no known cause. Clone size and the V and J calls come from that table; the DNA yielded D and trimming. The sample has some 73,000 clones on record, 85% of them singletons. The ten largest clonotypes hold roughly 9.6% of the sample.

The receptor was isolated from a man between 45 and 60 years old with COVID-19, enrolled during active disease. The chain employs TRBV13 and TRBJ2-3; the D segment could be TRBD1, given 5 matching bases. Sequenced input: peripheral blood. The CDR3 reads as follows: CASSLPRKGADTQYF. The nucleotide sequence reads as follows: TGTGCCAGCAGTTTACCGCGGAAAGGGGCAGATACGCAGTATTTT.